The 8 T cell receptor beta chains presented below share a single source sample, sequenced in a study of cytomegalovirus exposure and HLA in healthy donors. Amplification used 60 Vbeta primers and 13 Jbeta primers. Profiling relied on immunoSEQ multiplex PCR, and the TCRdb table lists in-frame clones only, not all of them. The table has 85,000 to 110,000 clones, roughly three quarters seen once. Sample: PBMCs. These receptors all come from a woman in her late teens or twenties in good health and CMV-seropositive.

V usage is TRBV7-9 and J usage is TRBJ1-1; 10 nucleotides align to TRBD1. This CDR3 has 14 residues. CDR1 and CDR2 (germline): SEHNR, FQNEAQ (reference sequence). The V and J ends lost 1 base and 5 bases, in that order; junction bases with no gene match: 1. DNA for the CDR3: TGTGCCAGCAGCTTAGAGGGACAGGGGACTGAAGCTTTCTTT. Protein: CASSLEGQGTEAFF.

This chain's CDR3 is CASSIGTGEQYF. The CDR3 bases are TGTGCCAGCAGTATAGGGACTGGGGAGCAGTACTTC. The V call is TRBV28, the J call TRBJ2-7; possible D gene TRBD2, 6 bases. The germline V gene has CDR1 MDHEN and CDR2 SYDVKM. The CDR3 sequence is 12 residues long. Trimming took 5 bases from V and 7 from J, leaving 12 bases between them.

The chain joins TRBV13 to TRBJ2-1; 9 nucleotides match TRBD2. Per germline, CDR1 PRHDT and CDR2 FYEKMQ (reference sequence). V trimming: 3 bases; J trimming: 4 bases; junction bases outside the gene matches: 16. CDR3 length equals 19 residues. The CDR3 protein is CASSFPSQLLAGIYNEQFF. DNA for the CDR3: TGTGCCAGCAGCTTCCCCTCCCAGTTGCTAGCGGGGATATACAATGAGCAGTTCTTC.

V usage is TRBV30 and J usage is TRBJ2-6, with 7 bases identical to TRBD2. Trimming at V came to 1 base and at J to 1 base, leaving 1 base not matched to a gene. This CDR3 is built from 15 residues. From germline, CDR1 is GTSNPN and CDR2 SVGIG (reference sequence). CDR3 sequence: CAWSGGGSGANVLTF. The CDR3 DNA is TGTGCCTGGAGTGGGGGGGGGTCTGGGGCCAACGTCCTGACTTTC.

This clone occurred once. The gene calls are TRBV7-9 and TRBJ2-3; 8 nucleotides match TRBD2. The CDR3 sequence is 16 residues long. Per germline, CDR1 SEHNR and CDR2 FQNEAQ (reference sequence). Trimming cost V 3 bases and J 1 base; bases outside gene matches: 6. The CDR3 spells CASSFRNSGGTDTQYF. The CDR3 bases are TGTGCCAGCAGCTTTAGGAATAGCGGGGGCACAGATACGCAGTATTTT. Full variable domain (remainder filled in from reference TRBV7-9 and TRBJ2-3): DTGVSQNPRHKITKRGQNVTFRCDPISEHNRLYWYRQTLGQGPEFLTYFQNEAQLEKSRLLSDRFSAERPKGSFSTLEIQRTEQGDSAMYLCASSFRNSGGTDTQYFGPGTRLTVL.

The chain combines TRBV6-4 with TRBJ2-3; weak D call: TRBD2 (6 bases). Trimming removed 0 bases at V and 1 base at J, with 8 bases between. Per the germline V gene, CDR1 is MRHNA and CDR2 is SNTAGT. The CDR3 spans 15 residues. The CDR3 DNA reads TGTGCCAGCAGTGACTCGGGCGGGGGCACAGATACGCAGTATTTT. Protein sequence: CASSDSGGGTDTQYF.

The V call is TRBV9, the J call TRBJ1-2, with D possibly matching TRBD1 (6 bases). CDR1 is SGDLS, CDR2 YYNGEE, per germline. With 4 bases removed from V and 8 bases from J, the gap between germline ends came to 12 bases. The CDR3 totals 12 residues. In nucleotides, the CDR3 is TGTGCCAGCAGCCCAACCGACAGGGGCTACACCTTC. Translated: CASSPTDRGYTF.

The CDR3: CATSRIQGRDTGELFF. As DNA, the CDR3 is TGTGCCACCAGCAGAATACAGGGTAGGGACACCGGGGAGCTGTTTTTT. This chain joins TRBV15 and TRBJ2-2; tentatively, D is TRBD1 (6 bases). This CDR3 has 16 amino acids. From germline, CDR1 is LNHNV and CDR2 YYDKDF (reference sequence). Trimming removed 2 bases from V and 3 bases from J, with 13 bases in between.